Listed here are 31 T cell receptor beta chains from one sample, sequenced in a study of blood T cell repertoires in COVID-19. Only in-frame clones appear in the TCRdb table, and some are missing; sequencing was by immunoSEQ multiplex PCR. The data show hundreds of thousands of clones, with more than 70% seen just once and approximately 3% held by the top ten. Specimen: peripheral blood. The receptors come from a woman between 25 and 40 years old with COVID-19, enrolled during active disease.

The chain uses TRBV7-8 and TRBJ2-7; 10 bases are a match to TRBD2. The CDR3 has 18 amino acids. Germline V gives CDR1 SGHVS, CDR2 FQNEAQ. V gave up 1 base and J gave up 2 bases; unmatched junction bases: 11. CDR3 region: CASSLEVIAGGPTYEQYV. The CDR3, as DNA: TGTGCCAGCAGCTTAGAGGTAATAGCGGGAGGCCCCACCTACGAGCAGTACGTC.

The chain combines TRBV24-1 with TRBJ2-5; 10 bases match TRBD1. Germline values: CDR1 KGHDR, CDR2 SFDVKD. The CDR3 runs 12 residues. With 8 bases clipped from V and 5 bases from J, the junction kept 1 base outside the gene matches. CDR3 protein: CATTGQGETQYF. DNA for the CDR3: TGTGCCACCACGGGACAGGGGGAGACCCAGTACTTC.

The V gene is TRBV9, the J gene TRBJ2-7; 8 positions match TRBD2. The CDR3 totals 17 residues. Per the germline V gene, CDR1 is SGDLS and CDR2 is YYNGEE. V shed 3 bases and J 2 bases; nucleotides not matched to a gene: 13. CDR3 amino acids: CASSDSLSGGATYEQYF. CDR3 DNA sequence: TGTGCCAGCAGCGACAGTTTAAGCGGGGGCGCGACCTACGAGCAGTACTTC. Drawing the rest from reference TRBV9 and TRBJ2-7, the complete variable domain is DSGVTQTPKHLITATGQRVTLRCSPRSGDLSVYWYQQSLDQGLQFLIQYYNGEERAKGNILERFSAQQFPDLHSELNLSSLELGDSALYFCASSDSLSGGATYEQYFGPGTRLTVT.

The chain recombines TRBV6-5 with TRBJ1-1, with D perhaps TRBD1 (6 bases). V lost 6 bases to trimming and J lost 8 bases, with 16 bases between them. The CDR3 has 13 residues. CDR1 and CDR2 from the germline V gene are MNHEY and SVGAGI. The CDR3 protein is CASSRHRAGEAFF. Written as DNA, the CDR3 is TGTGCCAGCAGCCGACACAGGGCCGGGGAAGCTTTCTTT.

The V call is TRBV27, the J call TRBJ1-2; the D gene is possibly TRBD1 (6 bases). Per the germline V gene, CDR1 is MNHEY and CDR2 is SMNVEV (reference sequence). The CDR3 extends over 14 amino acids. V lost 5 bases and J 8 bases, leaving 18 bases between the germline ends. CDR3 nucleotide sequence: TGTGCCAGCAGTCCCCAACGCACAGGGTTCGGCTACACCTTC. Translation gives CASSPQRTGFGYTF.

This clone has only one observation. The chain carries TRBV6-5 and TRBJ2-7; 7 nucleotides align to TRBD2. Losses at the gene ends were 5 bases for V and 2 bases for J; bases not matched to a gene: 9. From germline, CDR1 is MNHEY and CDR2 SVGAGI. The CDR3 length is 15 residues. This CDR3 is CASSNPGLPPYEQYF. CDR3 in DNA: TGTGCCAGCAGTAATCCGGGACTACCACCCTACGAGCAGTACTTC.

This chain uses TRBV4-1 with TRBJ2-7, with D tentatively TRBD2 (5 bases). The CDR3 length is 15 residues. Germline V lookup: CDR1 MGHRA, CDR2 YSYEKL. Trimming stripped 0 bases from V and 3 bases from J, with 12 bases between. This CDR3 is CASSQEWARGYEQYV. DNA for the CDR3: TGCGCCAGCAGCCAAGAGTGGGCCCGGGGCTACGAGCAGTACGTC.

The chain combines TRBV19 with TRBJ2-2; no clear D gene. CDR1 and CDR2 from the germline V gene are LNHDA and SQIVND (reference sequence). V lost 10 bases, J lost 3 bases, and 9 bases lay in between. The length of the CDR3 is 12 residues. CDR3 nucleotides: TGTGCCACCCTAACGGACACCGGGGAGCTGTTTTTT. Its protein product is CATLTDTGELFF.

The chain couples TRBV28 to TRBJ1-5; D gene unclear. Trimming left V 3 bases short and J 6 bases short, with 15 bases between. The CDR3 sequence is 15 residues long. Germline assignment: CDR1 MDHEN and CDR2 SYDVKM. Written as DNA, the CDR3 is TGTGCCAGCAGTTTCTGGGCAGATGCGTCTCAGCCCCAGCATTTT. Its translation is CASSFWADASQPQHF. Full variable domain (missing parts from reference TRBV28 and TRBJ1-5): DVKVTQSSRYLVKRTGEKVFLECVQDMDHENMFWYRQDPGLGLRLIYFSYDVKMKEKGDIPEGYSVSREKKERFSLILESASTNQTSMYLCASSFWADASQPQHFGDGTRLSIL.

V and J are TRBV6-1 and TRBJ2-7, with TRBD2 matching over 9 bases. Germline V gene lookup returns CDR1 MNHNS and CDR2 SASEGT. CDR3 size: 17 residues. V was clipped by 1 base and J by 6 bases; unmatched bases: 13. The CDR3 protein is CASSEGLAGRPSGEQYV. CDR3 in DNA: TGTGCCAGCAGTGAAGGTCTAGCGGGAAGACCCTCCGGCGAGCAGTACGTC.

Only one count was recorded for this clone. The chain has TRBV28 and TRBJ1-1; 8 nucleotides line up with TRBD1. There are 12 residues in the CDR3. Losses at the gene ends were 11 bases for V and 4 bases for J; bases not matched to a gene: 6. CDR1 MDHEN and CDR2 SYDVKM come from the germline V gene. In DNA, the CDR3 is TGTGCCTCCAGGGGGCCCCGCACTGAAGCTTTCTTT. It codes for CASRGPRTEAFF.

This chain connects TRBV20-1 to TRBJ1-1; perhaps TRBD1 as D (6 bases). Per germline, CDR1 DFQATT and CDR2 SNEGSKA (reference sequence). The CDR3 has 15 residues. Trimming took 3 bases from V and 8 from J, leaving 22 bases between them. The CDR3 here is CSASVWGPLSQEAFF. As DNA, the CDR3 is TGCAGTGCTAGTGTTTGGGGGCCCCTGAGTCAGGAAGCTTTCTTT.

The chain joins TRBV6-4 to TRBJ2-5; 10 bases align to TRBD2. CDR1 is MRHNA and CDR2 is SNTAGT in the germline V gene. J gave up 5 bases and V 3 bases, and 6 bases lay outside the gene matches. The CDR3 consists of 15 residues. Here the CDR3 DNA reads TGTGCCAGCAGTGAAATAGCGGGGGGACTGGAGACCCAGTACTTC. It yields the protein CASSEIAGGLETQYF.

This clone appeared a few times. V usage is TRBV9 and J usage is TRBJ2-1; 8 bases line up with TRBD2. Trimming cost V 0 bases and J 4 bases; bases outside gene matches: 15. CDR1 and CDR2 (germline): SGDLS, YYNGEE. CDR3 length: 19 amino acids. CDR3 DNA sequence: TGTGCCAGCAGCGTAGTGGGAGGTAGGAGCGGGAGCTATTACAATGAGCAGTTCTTC. Amino acid sequence: CASSVVGGRSGSYYNEQFF.

The chain combines TRBV19 with TRBJ1-5, with TRBD1 matching over 7 bases. V dropped 9 bases and J dropped 2; count of bases not matched to a gene: 7. Germline V CDR1 and CDR2: LNHDA, SQIVND (reference sequence). This CDR3 region has 14 residues. The CDR3 protein is CASAGGWGNQPQHF. The DNA for the CDR3 is TGTGCCAGCGCAGGGGGGTGGGGCAATCAGCCCCAGCATTTT.

This clone has a handful of counts. The chain has TRBV24-1 and TRBJ2-1, with 13 bases fitting TRBD2. CDR1 KGHDR and CDR2 SFDVKD come from the germline V gene. The CDR3 length is 15 residues. The V segment lost 7 bases and the J segment 6 bases; nucleotides outside the gene matches: 5. CDR3 region: CATSLTSGRANEQFF. As DNA, the CDR3 is TGTGCCACCAGCCTCACTAGCGGGAGGGCCAATGAGCAGTTCTTC.

The gene calls are TRBV27 and TRBJ2-3; the match to TRBD1 covers 9 bases. V lost 8 bases, J lost 4 bases, and 16 bases stayed unmatched. The CDR3 totals 17 residues. Per germline, CDR1 MNHEY and CDR2 SMNVEV (reference sequence). This CDR3 is CASEPLYGTGGPDTQYF. For the CDR3, the DNA is TGTGCCAGCGAGCCCCTTTACGGCACAGGGGGCCCAGATACGCAGTATTTT.

This clone occurred a few times. The rearrangement links TRBV4-2 to TRBJ2-7, with 12 bases identical to TRBD1. V shed 3 bases, J shed 4 bases, and the junction held 10 bases outside the gene matches. In germline, CDR1 is LGHNA, CDR2 YNFKEQ. The CDR3 spans 17 residues. CDR3 nucleotides: TGTGCCAGCAGCCAGAGTTACGGGACAGGGGGCAAGTACGAGCAGTACTTC. The encoded protein is CASSQSYGTGGKYEQYF.

The rearrangement links TRBV18 to TRBJ1-2; tentatively, D is TRBD1 (6 bases). The V gene lost 3 bases and the J gene lost 9 bases, with 20 bases spanning the gap. Germline V gene data show CDR1 as KGHSH and CDR2 as LQKENI. The CDR3 extends over 15 amino acids. The CDR3 spells CASSPPGSNRDSYTF. In DNA, the CDR3 is TGTGCCAGCTCACCTCCGGGGTCGAATCGGGACAGCTACACCTTC.

The chain joins TRBV11-3 to TRBJ2-5; TRBD2 agrees at 11 bases. Trimming removed 3 bases from V and 4 bases from J; junction bases left unmatched: 4. Germline assignment: CDR1 SGHNT and CDR2 YENEEA. This CDR3 is built from 15 residues. CDR3 amino acids: CASSFTGTSGETQYF. The CDR3 DNA reads as TGTGCCAGCAGCTTTACCGGGACTAGCGGAGAGACCCAGTACTTC. Full variable domain (outside the CDR3, taken from reference TRBV11-3 and TRBJ2-5): EAGVVQSPRYKIIEKKQPVAFWCNPISGHNTLYWYLQNLGQGPELLIRYENEEAVDDSQLPKDRFSAERLKGVDSTLKIQPAELGDSAVYLCASSFTGTSGETQYFGPGTRLLVL.

The chain recombines TRBV21-1 with TRBJ2-7; the table's D gene call, TRBD2, was not cross checked with the DNA. TRBV21-1 is marked as a pseudogene. The CDR3 sequence is 14 residues long. The DNA of the CDR3 is TGTGCCAGCAGCAAAGTTGAGGTTATCAACGAGCAGTACGTC. It yields the protein CASSKVEVINEQYV.

This chain links TRBV2 with TRBJ2-1; tentatively, D is TRBD1 (6 bases). The germline gives CDR1 SNHLY, CDR2 FYNNEI. The CDR3 contains 14 residues. V dropped 4 bases and J dropped 1 base, with 8 bases sitting between them. CDR3: CASSVQGSYNEQFF. Written as DNA, the CDR3 is TGTGCCAGCAGTGTCCAGGGGTCCTACAATGAGCAGTTCTTC. The full variable domain, completed using reference TRBV2 and TRBJ2-1, is EPEVTQTPSHQVTQMGQEVILRCVPISNHLYFYWYRQILGQKVEFLVSFYNNEISEKSEIFDDQFSVERPDGSNFTLKIRSTKLEDSAMYFCASSVQGSYNEQFFGPGTRLTVL.

The sample holds one count of this clone. The chain recombines TRBV5-5 with TRBJ1-1, with D maybe TRBD1 (6 bases). This CDR3 spans 14 amino acids. Germline CDR1 is SGHKS and CDR2 is YYEKEE (reference sequence). V was cut by 6 bases and J by 5 bases, with 17 bases left in between. For the CDR3, the DNA is TGTGCCAGCACCGAGGGGACACAAGGGACTGAAGCTTTCTTT. It codes for CASTEGTQGTEAFF.

The chain carries TRBV7-2 and TRBJ2-4; D gene uncertain. Germline assignment: CDR1 SGHTA and CDR2 FQGNSA. This CDR3 comprises 14 residues. The germline V and J ends were trimmed by 1 base and 0 bases, with 4 bases remaining between them. DNA for the CDR3: TGTGCCAGCAGCTTAGGACTAGCCAAAAACATTCAGTACTTC. As protein: CASSLGLAKNIQYF.

The CDR3 DNA is TGTGCCAGCAGCTCCTCAGATACGCAGTATTTT. Its protein product is CASSSSDTQYF. This chain joins TRBV7-2 and TRBJ2-3, with D unresolved. CDR3 size: 11 residues. Trimming stripped 4 bases from V and 4 bases from J, with 3 bases between. CDR1 and CDR2 from the germline V gene are SGHTA and FQGNSA.

This chain's CDR3 is CASASSPGLAVYEQYF. The CDR3 DNA follows: TGTGCCAGCGCATCTTCCCCGGGACTAGCGGTCTACGAGCAGTACTTC. The V call is TRBV28, the J call TRBJ2-7; TRBD2 agrees at 11 bases. Germline CDR1 is MDHEN and CDR2 is SYDVKM. The CDR3 extends over 16 amino acids. V lost 8 bases to trimming and J lost 3 bases; unmatched junction nucleotides: 12.

This clone has a handful of counts. The V and J genes are TRBV19 and TRBJ1-5, with 7 bases that match TRBD1. This CDR3 region has 15 residues. The J segment lost 7 bases and the V segment lost 1 base, leaving 7 bases of the junction unmatched. Germline V gene data show CDR1 as LNHDA and CDR2 as SQIVND (reference sequence). Here the CDR3 reads CASSIGQGSAQPQHF. CDR3 DNA: TGTGCCAGTAGTATAGGACAGGGTTCGGCGCAGCCCCAGCATTTT.

V usage is TRBV5-8 and J usage is TRBJ1-4; possibly TRBD1 for D (5 bases). This CDR3 is 14 amino acids long. Trimming took 1 base from V and 8 from J, leaving 12 bases between them. CDR1 and CDR2 (germline): SGHTS, YDEGEE. CDR3 protein: CASSLRGTGEKLFF. The CDR3 bases are TGTGCCAGCAGCTTGCGGGGGACGGGGGAAAAACTGTTTTTT.

The rearrangement uses TRBV4-2 and TRBJ1-2, with a possible D match to TRBD1 (6 bases). V lost 6 bases, J lost 5 bases, and 13 bases lay in between. Per the germline V gene, CDR1 is LGHNA and CDR2 is YNFKEQ. The CDR3 has 13 amino acids. CDR3 in amino acids: CASRGGVVYGYTF. In nucleotides, the CDR3 is TGTGCCAGCAGAGGGGGGGTTGTGTATGGCTACACCTTC.

The chain uses TRBV28 and TRBJ1-6; the match to TRBD1 covers 9 bases. Unmatched junction bases numbered 7, after V lost 5 bases and J lost 17 bases. Germline V CDR1 and CDR2: MDHEN, SYDVKM. The CDR3 contains 12 residues. The CDR3 sequence: CASSTYRGRFHF. CDR3 DNA sequence: TGTGCCAGCAGTACCTACAGGGGGCGCTTCCACTTT.

V and J are TRBV4-1 and TRBJ2-5; TRBD2 aligns across 8 bases. Germline trimming cut 0 bases from V and 2 bases from J; bases unmatched to any gene: 11. This CDR3 is built from 18 residues. CDR1 is MGHRA, CDR2 YSYEKL, per germline. This CDR3 reads CASSQEGGERGTQETQYF. CDR3 nucleotides: TGCGCCAGCAGCCAAGAAGGTGGCGAGCGGGGGACACAAGAGACCCAGTACTTC.